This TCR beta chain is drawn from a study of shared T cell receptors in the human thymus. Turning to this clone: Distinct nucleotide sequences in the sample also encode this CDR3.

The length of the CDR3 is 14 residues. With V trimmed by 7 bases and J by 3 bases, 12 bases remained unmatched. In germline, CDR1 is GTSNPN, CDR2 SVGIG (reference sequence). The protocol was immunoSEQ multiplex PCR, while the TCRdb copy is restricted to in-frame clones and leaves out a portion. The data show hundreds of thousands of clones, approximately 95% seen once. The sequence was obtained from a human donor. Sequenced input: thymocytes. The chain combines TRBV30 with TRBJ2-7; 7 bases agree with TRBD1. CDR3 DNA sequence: TGTGCCTTTAACAGGACAGGCGTTTACTACGAGCAGTACTTC. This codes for CAFNRTGVYYEQYF.